The clone carrying this TCR beta chain was observed a few times. From the reads, TCRdb called clonotypes with MiXCR, one entry per CDR3 protein. This sample carries about 260,000 distinct CDR3 sequences, roughly an eighth of them seen once, and the ten largest clones take around 8.7%. This sample was included in a study of T cell repertoires in cytomegalovirus infection. CDR1 and CDR2 from the germline V gene are LGHDT and YNNKEL (reference sequence). This CDR3 region has 14 residues. J was trimmed by 4 bases and V by 3 bases; bases with no gene match: 5. The TCR originated in a human donor in good health (CMV status not recorded). Some clones in this sample may be carry-over from other donors' samples. Sequenced material: PBMCs. The chain uses TRBV3-1 and TRBJ1-1; 7 bases agree with TRBD1. The CDR3 bases are TGTGCCAGCAGCCACCACAGGGGTCTCACTGAAGCTTTCTTT. Its translation is CASSHHRGLTEAFF.